Detailed here is one TCR beta chain. Its target antigen remains unknown. Per-nucleotide qualities are absent, and no much larger clonotype sits a single base away. From cysteine to phenylalanine, the CDR3 is 15 amino acids long. The CDR3 DNA has 45 bases and is translated from base 1. Ends trimmed: V by 2 bases, J by 4 bases; bases unmatched to a gene: 7. The germline V gene yields KGHSH for CDR1 and LQKENI for CDR2. Whole blood was collected in K2EDTA tubes by collaborating institutions according to the institutions' own protocols. For TCRbeta analysis, collaborators shipped samples as frozen whole blood, isolated PBMCs, or DNA extracted from either of those sample types. TCRbeta CDR3 regions were amplified from genomic DNA by means of the immunoSEQ Assay, a bias-controlled multiplex PCR. Per the original workflow: Within the assay, amplification of reference gene primers was used to estimate how many nucleated cells each sample contained. Sequence reads were collapsed and filtered to measure the absolute abundance of every unique TCRbeta CDR3 rearrangement. For each sample, productive Simpson clonality was calculated as the square root of Simpson's diversity index across productive rearrangements. TCRdb took over this immuneACCESS table, retaining in-frame rearrangements with V and J assigned. Such tables are incomplete; in checked studies, under half of the missing clones stem from an unresolved V gene, and the remainder is unexplained. V, J and clone size are taken as reported in that table, and D and trimming were inferred from the DNA itself. Across this sample there are 250,000 to 350,000 clones, with around four fifths seen only once. In total, the top ten clones hold 4.1% of the sample.

The data are from a study of blood T cell repertoires in COVID-19 (dated by TCRdb to 2020 to 2022). With regard to the full study: Samples covering the acute and convalescent phases of COVID-19 were provided by collaborators in the United States, Italy and Spain. The material from the prospective study consisted of cDNA or gDNA derived from T cells, B-cell-depleted T cells, or PBMCs. The dataset comprised deeply sampled blood TCRbeta repertoires from subjects exposed to, actively infected with, or recovered from COVID-19. The repertoires were released in a freely available public database intended as a resource for research on the immune response to SARS-CoV-2. The samples were drawn from two sources: the first 160 participants of the ongoing ImmuneRACE study, and approximately 1,300 subjects contributed by 6 global collaborators. A de-identified subject ID, COVID-19 status, age in years and sex were almost always included in the sample metadata. Where available, HLA class I and class II types were obtained from metadata supplied by the sample provider rather than from assay-based typing. The research as a whole found: The quantity of clinical and demographic metadata differed by source and by participant and was supplied without curation.

The sequence links TRBV18 to TRBJ1-2; TRBD1 lines up with 7 middle nucleotides. This receptor was taken from a woman aged 45-60 years with active or convalescent COVID-19. Material for sequencing was peripheral blood. CDR3 reads: CASSPYGQALYGYTF. The DNA sequence is as follows: TGTGCCAGCTCACCATACGGACAGGCTCTCTATGGCTACACCTTC.